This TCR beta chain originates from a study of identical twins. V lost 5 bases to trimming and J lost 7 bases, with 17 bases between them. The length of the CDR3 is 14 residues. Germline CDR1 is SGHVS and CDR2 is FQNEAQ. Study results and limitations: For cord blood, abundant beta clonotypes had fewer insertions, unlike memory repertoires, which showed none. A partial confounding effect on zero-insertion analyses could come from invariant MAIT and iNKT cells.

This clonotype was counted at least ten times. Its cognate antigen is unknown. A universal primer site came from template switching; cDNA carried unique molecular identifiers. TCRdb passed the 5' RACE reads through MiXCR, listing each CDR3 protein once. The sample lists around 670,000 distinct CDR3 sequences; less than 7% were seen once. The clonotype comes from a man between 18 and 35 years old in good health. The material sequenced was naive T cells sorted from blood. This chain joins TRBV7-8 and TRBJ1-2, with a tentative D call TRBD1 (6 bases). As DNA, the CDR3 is TGTGCCAGCAGCATAAGACAGGCGTCTTCTGGCTACACCTTC. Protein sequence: CASSIRQASSGYTF.